These T cell receptor beta chains were read from a single sample in a study of identical twins. A single record per CDR3 protein comes from TCRdb applying MiXCR to the 5' RACE reads. Counted here are approximately 260,000 distinct CDR3 sequences, about 8% occurring once; the ten biggest clones make up 2.5% to 3.5%. These data were likewise used in another study, on yellow fever vaccine responses in identical twins.

Material for sequencing was CD8+ T cells sorted from blood. The receptors come from a woman aged 18-35 years in good health. The CDR3 runs from the conserved cysteine through the conserved F or W. Fields, in order: J gene, CDR3 length, V gene, CDR3 protein.

>TRBJ1-2|12|TRBV12-3/TRBV12-4
CASSPTGNGYTF
>TRBJ2-7|14|TRBV20-1
CSARGVAGGYEQYF
>TRBJ2-7|18|TRBV11-1
CASSLALPSEGILWEQYF
>TRBJ2-1|13|TRBV29-1
CSVVAGGQGEQFF
>TRBJ2-2|15|TRBV12-3/TRBV12-4
CASSLRTPRTGELFF
>TRBJ2-7|11|TRBV30
CAWSSTYEQYF
>TRBJ2-2|13|TRBV4-2
CASSPTITGELFF
>TRBJ2-2|15|TRBV7-9
CASSYRDGLTGELFF
>TRBJ2-2|13|TRBV12-5
CASGKGATGELFF
>TRBJ2-3|14|TRBV4-3
CASSQDWEADTQYF
>TRBJ2-4|11|TRBV6-5
CASGVGGIQYF
>TRBJ2-1|14|TRBV6-1
CASSEAGGIDEQFF
>TRBJ2-5|16|TRBV5-1
CASSLGGSGSLETQYF
>TRBJ2-5|16|TRBV27
CASSLVAGGLHETQYF
>TRBJ2-5|14|TRBV19
CASSQWDSVETQYF
>TRBJ2-5|13|TRBV18
CASSPNNQETQYF
>TRBJ2-3|20|TRBV4-2
CASSQEIPGLAEISTDTQYF
>TRBJ2-7|16|TRBV7-2
CASSPDRGRFPYEQYF
>TRBJ2-3|16|TRBV6-1
CASSAILAGGTDTQYF
>TRBJ2-7|15|TRBV29-1
CSAAPGQALSYEQYF
>TRBJ2-3|14|TRBV12-3/TRBV12-4
CASTQNAGTDTQYF
>TRBJ2-7|14|TRBV7-2
CASSLGGTPSEQYF
>TRBJ2-4|16|TRBV7-9
CASSHPQRQGENIQYF
>TRBJ2-2|17|TRBV6-5
CASSYSSGKELEGELFF
>TRBJ2-1|15|TRBV9
CASSLEQERYNEQFF
>TRBJ1-1|17|TRBV13
CASSSDTGLTSRPEAFF
>TRBJ2-7|14|TRBV3-1
CASSPPMGIYEQYF
>TRBJ2-1|14|TRBV6-5
CASSYGISGVEQFF
>TRBJ2-1|13|TRBV24-1
CATSDEVSNEQFF
>TRBJ2-3|15|TRBV27
CASSFGVRDTDTQYF
>TRBJ1-5|14|TRBV5-6
CASSTGSSNQPQHF
>TRBJ2-3|16|TRBV15
CATSRAVGPAADTQYF
>TRBJ2-1|16|TRBV11-2
CASSPGTSGNYNEQFF
>TRBJ2-1|14|TRBV12-3/TRBV12-4
CASSSIAAKDEQFF
>TRBJ2-7|12|TRBV20-1
CSARGEVYEQYF
>TRBJ2-7|12|TRBV20-1
CSARELDYEQYF
>TRBJ2-5|15|TRBV20-1
CSARDSGGYQETQYF
>TRBJ2-7|11|TRBV5-1
CASSVSYEQYF
>TRBJ2-3|18|TRBV27
CASSLGSGRAQSTDTQYF
>TRBJ2-7|16|TRBV4-3
CASSQGRDVGVYEQYF
>TRBJ2-3|18|TRBV11-1
CASSLPPRSRTITDTQYF
>TRBJ1-6|13|TRBV28
CASSINPIQGASF
>TRBJ2-5|14|TRBV12-3/TRBV12-4
CASSPADTQETQYF
>TRBJ2-3|19|TRBV24-1
CATSLTDGRGGPATDTQYF
>TRBJ2-5|14|TRBV12-3/TRBV12-4
CASSFRMYQETQYF
>TRBJ2-7|14|TRBV12-3/TRBV12-4
CASSLATSAYEQYF
>TRBJ2-3|13|TRBV7-9
CASSHPQGNTQYF
>TRBJ2-3|16|TRBV29-1
CSVEVLPGEGTDTQYF
>TRBJ2-7|12|TRBV27
CASSFQGAEQYF
>TRBJ2-2|14|TRBV10-2
CASSELALTGELFF
>TRBJ2-2|12|TRBV20-1
CSAPVFSGELFF
>TRBJ2-5|16|TRBV7-9
CASSLGPHENRETQYF
>TRBJ2-1|15|TRBV7-2
CASSLVSETYNEQFF
>TRBJ2-3|13|TRBV24-1
CATSDLRLGTQYF